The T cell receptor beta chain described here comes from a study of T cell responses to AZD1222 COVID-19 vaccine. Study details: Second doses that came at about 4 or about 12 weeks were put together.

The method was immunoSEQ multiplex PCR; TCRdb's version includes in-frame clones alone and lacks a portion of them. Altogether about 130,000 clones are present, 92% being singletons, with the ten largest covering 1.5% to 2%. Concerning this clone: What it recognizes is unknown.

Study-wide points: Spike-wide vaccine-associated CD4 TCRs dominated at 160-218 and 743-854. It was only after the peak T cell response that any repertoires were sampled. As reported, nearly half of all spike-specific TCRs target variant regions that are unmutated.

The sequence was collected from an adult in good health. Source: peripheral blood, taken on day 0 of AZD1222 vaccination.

In DNA, the CDR3 is TGTGCCAGCCTGCCGAGACAGTCTCAAACTGAAGCTTTCTTT. Its translation: CASLPRQSQTEAFF. The genes are TRBV18 and TRBJ1-1; maybe TRBD1 (5 bases). Germline CDR1 is KGHSH and CDR2 is LQKENI. V was shortened by 8 bases and J by 5 bases, with 18 bases between the two germline ends. CDR3 size: 14 residues.